This T cell receptor (beta chain) was obtained from a study of blood T cell repertoires in COVID-19. Libraries were prepared by immunoSEQ multiplex PCR; TCRdb keeps only in-frame clonotypes and omits some of them. The sample lists 87,000 or so clones, 70% to 90% occurring once. There are 13 residues in the CDR3. Germline-derived CDR1 and CDR2 are LGHNA and YNFKEQ. Trimming cost V 4 bases and J 8 bases; bases outside gene matches: 2. This chain links TRBV4-2 with TRBJ1-4; 9 bases match TRBD1. The receptor was isolated from a woman of 80 years or more with COVID-19, enrolled during active disease. Material: peripheral blood. CDR3 DNA sequence: TGTGCCAGCAGCCGTGGGACAGGGGAAAAACTGTTTTTT. Translation gives CASSRGTGEKLFF.